A single sample gave rise to the 24 T cell receptor beta chains below, sequenced in a study of post-analysis software for immune sequencing data. Their cognate antigens are unknown. General study points: The study found TRBV5-6, TRBV5-1 and TRBV20-1 among about five TRBV segments more frequent in patients than controls.

The TCR beta cDNA libraries carried unique molecular identifiers. One entry per CDR3 protein results from TCRdb running MiXCR on the PCR reads. The top ten hold 4% to 6% of the sample, which has 250,000 to 300,000 distinct CDR3 sequences, about 40% seen once. Specimen: blood. The receptors were sampled from a girl aged 10 to 17 with multiple sclerosis.

The sample holds a few counts of this clonotype. It may be a read error: a sequence one base away is much more abundant. The V gene is TRBV20-1, the J gene TRBJ2-5; 16 positions match TRBD2. The CDR3 covers 17 residues. The trim removed 3 bases at V and 11 bases at J, leaving 15 bases unmatched. The germline V gene encodes CDR1 DFQATT and CDR2 SNEGSKA (reference sequence). The CDR3 protein is CSASGTSGRAQRNEQYF. The DNA of the CDR3 is TGCAGTGCTAGCGGGACTAGCGGGAGGGCCCAGAGGAATGAGCAGTACTTC.

V and J are TRBV7-9 and TRBJ2-2, with 7 bases aligning to TRBD1. The CDR3 runs to 15 residues. Trimming removed 0 bases from V and 4 bases from J; junction bases left unmatched: 2. The germline V gene has CDR1 SEHNR and CDR2 FQNEAQ (reference sequence). This chain's CDR3 is CASSLAGDSTGELFF. CDR3 coding DNA: TGTGCCAGCAGCTTAGCGGGGGACAGCACCGGGGAGCTGTTTTTT.

The rearrangement uses TRBV4-1 and TRBJ2-2, with a weak D call TRBD2 (5 bases). From germline, CDR1 is MGHRA and CDR2 YSYEKL. Trimming shortened V by 2 bases and J by 6 bases, and 22 bases separated the two germline ends. The CDR3 totals 18 residues. Written as DNA, the CDR3 is TGCGCCAGCAGCCAACGGGGATGGCGGGTTCTTAAACCCGGGGAGCTGTTTTTT. Its protein is CASSQRGWRVLKPGELFF.

This clonotype turned up a few times. The gene calls are TRBV27 and TRBJ1-1, with D possibly being TRBD1 (6 bases). The CDR3 is made up of 13 amino acids. Trimming left V 8 bases short and J 4 bases short, with 14 bases between. The germline gives CDR1 MNHEY, CDR2 SMNVEV (reference sequence). CDR3 amino acids: CASYRAGVTEAFF. CDR3 in DNA: TGTGCCAGCTACAGGGCCGGGGTCACTGAAGCTTTCTTT.

This clonotype has a single count. The chain couples TRBV20-1 to TRBJ1-2; weak D call: TRBD1 (5 bases). CDR3 length equals 14 residues. Looked up from germline, CDR1 is DFQATT and CDR2 is SNEGSKA (reference sequence). V lost 6 bases to trimming and J lost 4 bases, with 18 bases between them. In nucleotides, the CDR3 is TGCAGTGCAACTGAGGACATTGGGGCCTATGGCTACACCTTC. Translating it yields CSATEDIGAYGYTF.

For the CDR3, the DNA is TGTGCCAGTTTAGACAGGGAAGAACTACACTATGGCTACACCTTC. Translating it yields CASLDREELHYGYTF. The chain employs TRBV7-2 and TRBJ1-2; 7 nucleotides align to TRBD1. The J segment lost 3 bases and the V segment lost 9 bases, leaving 13 bases of the junction unmatched. This CDR3 comprises 15 residues. Germline V gene lookup returns CDR1 SGHTA and CDR2 FQGNSA.

To note about this clonotype: This could be a read error, since a much larger clone is one nucleotide away. The chain employs TRBV7-9 and TRBJ2-3; 7 nucleotides line up with TRBD2. The CDR3 totals 16 residues. The germline V gene encodes CDR1 SEHNR and CDR2 FQNEAQ (reference sequence). V shed 3 bases and J 4 bases; nucleotides not matched to a gene: 10. In DNA, the CDR3 is TGTGCCAGCAGCTTCTCGCTGGGGGGAGGGGCAGATACGCAGTATTTT. Translating it yields CASSFSLGGGADTQYF.

This clonotype was counted ten times or more. The rearrangement uses TRBV5-8 and TRBJ2-3, with D perhaps TRBD2 (5 bases). Trimming cost V 0 bases and J 5 bases, with 10 bases left between them. Germline V gives CDR1 SGHTS, CDR2 YDEGEE. The CDR3 covers 14 residues. The CDR3 sequence is CASSLGPRGDTQYF. The CDR3 bases are TGTGCCAGCAGCTTGGGACCCCGGGGAGATACGCAGTATTTT.

The rearrangement links TRBV2 to TRBJ2-5; 9 positions agree with TRBD2. The germline CDR1 and CDR2 sequences are SNHLY and FYNNEI. CDR3 length equals 14 residues. The junction had 3 bases not matched to a gene; V was cut back by 7 bases and J by 0 bases. The CDR3 DNA reads TGTGCCAGCACTAGCGGGGTGTACCAAGAGACCCAGTACTTC. This encodes CASTSGVYQETQYF. The complete variable domain, with remaining parts taken from reference TRBV2 and TRBJ2-5, reads EPEVTQTPSHQVTQMGQEVILRCVPISNHLYFYWYRQILGQKVEFLVSFYNNEISEKSEIFDDQFSVERPDGSNFTLKIRSTKLEDSAMYFCASTSGVYQETQYFGPGTRLLVL.

This clonotype was seen at least ten times. The V and J genes are TRBV6-1 and TRBJ1-2; D perhaps matches TRBD1 (6 bases). CDR3 length equals 15 residues. In germline, CDR1 is MNHNS, CDR2 SASEGT. V lost 3 bases to trimming and J lost 2 bases, with 13 bases between them. In DNA, the CDR3 is TGTGCCAGCAGTGAGTTGACAGGACCCAACTATGGCTACACCTTC. Protein sequence: CASSELTGPNYGYTF.

This clonotype was seen a handful of times. The V call is TRBV5-1, the J call TRBJ2-3, with 7 positions matching TRBD1. Germline V gene sequence: CDR1 SGHRS, CDR2 YFSETQ. The junction had 5 bases not matched to a gene; V was cut back by 0 bases and J by 4 bases. This CDR3 spans 15 amino acids. The CDR3 nucleotides read TGCGCCAGCAGCTTGGGCAGGGGGAGCGCAGATACGCAGTATTTT. Its protein is CASSLGRGSADTQYF.

This clonotype has at least ten counts. The CDR3 sequence: CATSRDVGMNTEAFF. CDR3 bases: TGTGCCACCAGCAGAGATGTGGGGATGAACACTGAAGCTTTCTTT. V usage is TRBV15 and J usage is TRBJ1-1; D uncertain. CDR3 length equals 15 residues. V shed 0 bases and J shed 0 bases, with 8 bases lying between them. Per the germline V gene, CDR1 is LNHNV and CDR2 is YYDKDF (reference sequence).

This clonotype was counted at least ten times. The chain links TRBV7-2 to TRBJ2-7; D is unresolved. The DNA end favors TRBJ2-5, so the J call may be wrong. CDR1 and CDR2 (germline): SGHTA, FQGNSA. CDR3 length: 11 residues. The CDR3 nucleotides are TGTGCCAGCAGCCAGATAGGGACCCAGTACTTC. This encodes CASSQIGTQYF.

This clonotype was observed a handful of times. Given a much more abundant clone one base away, this may be a read error. The V gene is TRBV6-6, the J gene TRBJ2-5; D ambiguous. The CDR3 runs 13 residues. V was cut by 4 bases and J by 11 bases, with 17 bases left in between. CDR1 and CDR2 from the germline V gene are MNHNY and SVGAGI (reference sequence). DNA for the CDR3: TGTGCCAGCAGTTGGGCAAGTACCTATGAGCAGTACTTC. It translates to CASSWASTYEQYF.

This clonotype was recorded many times. This sequence joins TRBV20-1 and TRBJ2-1; D is uncertain. The CDR3 is made up of 14 amino acids. Germline CDR1 and CDR2: DFQATT and SNEGSKA (reference sequence). Trimming left V 1 base short and J 6 bases short, with 13 bases between. CDR3 nucleotides: TGCAGTGCTAGAGGGGTAGGGTCCAGCAATGAGCAGTTCTTC. This codes for CSARGVGSSNEQFF.

As concerns this clonotype: This sequence may be a read error, since a much larger clone differs from it by one base. This chain joins TRBV12-3 or TRBV12-4 and TRBJ1-6; 7 bases map to TRBD1. The CDR3 sequence is 13 residues long. The CDR3 loop is CASRTGQASPPHF. The CDR3 DNA sequence: TGTGCCAGCAGGACCGGACAGGCTTCACCCCCCCACTTT.

This clonotype was counted ten times or more. This chain joins TRBV3-1 and TRBJ1-2; a possible D gene is TRBD1 (5 bases). The CDR3 is made up of 12 amino acids. The V end lost 4 bases, the J end lost 8 bases, and 11 bases lay between the germline ends. Germline V gene sequence: CDR1 LGHDT, CDR2 YNNKEL (reference sequence). CDR3 sequence (DNA): TGTGCCAGCAGCCCGGGAGGGGTAGGCTACACCTTC. Translation: CASSPGGVGYTF.

This clonotype was seen a few times. V usage is TRBV4-2 and J usage is TRBJ2-2, with a tentative D call TRBD1 (5 bases). V was cut by 3 bases and J by 6 bases, with 11 bases left in between. Per the germline V gene, CDR1 is LGHNA and CDR2 is YNFKEQ. The CDR3 runs to 14 residues. CDR3 sequence: CASSQAARAGELFF. For the CDR3, the DNA is TGTGCCAGCAGCCAGGCCGCCAGGGCCGGGGAGCTGTTTTTT.

Remarks on this clonotype: An end of the junction does not agree with germline; a read error may underlie this. The V call is TRBV4-3, the J call TRBJ1-6; D unclear. This CDR3 comprises 15 residues. Germline assignment: CDR1 LGHNA and CDR2 YSLEER. The CDR3 loop reads CASSQANRGNSPPHF. CDR3 DNA sequence: TGCGCCAGCAGCCAAGCCAACCGCGGGAATTCACCCCCCCACTTT.

To note about this clonotype: An end of the junction differs from the germline gene, which may be a read error. The chain employs TRBV9 and TRBJ2-3; 8 nucleotides match TRBD2. Germline CDR1 and CDR2: SGDLS and YYNGEE. This CDR3 has 19 amino acids. CDR3 loop: CASSPFYAQSAGGTDTRYF. CDR3 bases: TGTGCCAGCAGCCCATTCTATGCCCAATCGGCGGGAGGTACAGATACGCGGTATTTT.

The rearrangement joins TRBV5-6 to TRBJ1-2; possible D gene TRBD1, 6 bases. V lost 5 bases and J 4 bases, leaving 15 bases between the germline ends. The germline gives CDR1 SGHDT, CDR2 YYEEEE. This CDR3 is 14 amino acids long. The CDR3, as DNA: TGTGCCAGCAGAGACAGGCCCTGGGGCTATGGCTACACCTTC. Protein: CASRDRPWGYGYTF.

A note on this clonotype: This may be a read error, as it is one base from a much larger clone. This rearrangement joins TRBV5-5 to TRBJ2-1; D is perhaps TRBD1 or TRBD2 (5 bases each). The CDR3 is 14 residues long. Germline values: CDR1 SGHKS, CDR2 YYEKEE (reference sequence). CDR3 coding DNA: TGTGCCAGCAGCTTGTGGGACCGCGCAAATGAGCGGTTCTTC. It yields the protein CASSLWDRANERFF.

About this clonotype itself: A much larger clone lies one base from this, so it may be a read error. The DNA is omitted, as the CDR3 cannot be located on it reliably, and the CDR3 follows TCRdb's listing. The chain recombines TRBV6-1 with TRBJ1-2; TRBD1, as called in the table, went unchecked against the DNA. CDR1 and CDR2 (germline): MNHNS, SASEGT. The CDR3 is 10 amino acids in total, end residues counted. The CDR3 region is CATGNYGCTF.

The chain employs TRBV4-2 and TRBJ1-4; D gene unclear. Trimming took off 0 bases at V and 6 bases at J, with 11 bases between the two ends. Germline V gives CDR1 LGHNA, CDR2 YNFKEQ. The CDR3 has 15 amino acids. The CDR3, as DNA: TGTGCCAGCAGCCAAGAACGAGGGATTGATGAAAAACTGTTTTTT. This sequence encodes CASSQERGIDEKLFF.